These T cell receptor beta chains were read from a single sample in a study of T-cell reconstitution after alpha-beta-depleted transplantation in children. MiXCR, applied by TCRdb to the PCR reads, yields one record per CDR3 protein. The table shows 330,000 or so distinct CDR3 sequences, with over 9% occurring only once. Sequences were derived from PBMCs, sampled before TCRalphabeta/CD19-depleted stem cell transplant. Receptors were obtained from a boy under three years old with acute myeloid leukemia, due to receive a stem cell transplant. Both conserved end residues are part of each CDR3. The D gene is left open where the match is weak. A row's size may be missing; if present it is once, few, many or a size class.

v_call	clone_size	j_call	d_call	cdr3_aa	cdr3_nt
TRBV20-1	many	TRBJ2-1	TRBD2	CSASSGLHNEQFF	TGCAGTGCTAGTTCGGGACTACACAATGAGCAGTTCTTC
TRBV7-6	many	TRBJ2-2	TRBD2	CASSLGGRAEDTGELFF	TGTGCCAGCAGCTTAGGGGGGAGGGCCGAGGACACCGGGGAGCTGTTTTTT
TRBV7-9	few	TRBJ2-3	.	CASSLRGAGATDTQYF	TGTGCCAGCAGCTTAAGGGGGGCGGGGGCCACAGATACGCAGTATTTT
TRBV7-2	many	TRBJ1-4	.	CASSLGDEKLFF	TGTGCCAGCAGCTTAGGGGATGAAAAACTGTTTTTT
TRBV27	many	TRBJ2-1	TRBD2	CASSLSGGGIYNEQFF	TGTGCCAGCAGTTTATCGGGGGGGGGAATCTACAATGAGCAGTTCTTC
TRBV5-1	few	TRBJ1-1	.	CASSRPGGRTEAFF	TGCGCCAGCAGCAGACCCGGGGGACGGACTGAAGCTTTCTTT
TRBV28	many	TRBJ1-6	.	CASSNQRSGDSPLHF	TGTGCCAGCAGCAATCAAAGGTCCGGAGATTCACCCCTCCACTTT
TRBV5-1	many	TRBJ1-1	.	CASSLSLSGGGTEAFF	TGCGCCAGCAGCTTGAGCCTCTCCGGTGGGGGCACTGAAGCTTTCTTT
TRBV20-1	many	TRBJ2-7	.	CSAPATGGSSYEQYF	TGCAGTGCTCCAGCGACAGGCGGGAGCTCCTACGAGCAGTACTTC
TRBV7-9	many	TRBJ1-2	TRBD1	CASNRQGAEVNGYTF	TGTGCCAGCAACCGACAGGGGGCGGAAGTGAATGGCTACACCTTC
TRBV5-5	many	TRBJ2-1	TRBD2	CASSLPGTSHNEQFF	TGTGCCAGCAGCTTGCCTGGGACTAGTCACAATGAGCAGTTCTTC
TRBV11-2	few	TRBJ2-7	TRBD1	CASSSSRGRMYEQYF	TGTGCCAGCAGCTCCTCCAGGGGGCGAATGTACGAGCAGTACTTC
TRBV5-1	many	TRBJ2-1	.	CASSLAGIEQFF	TGCGCCAGCAGCTTGGCAGGGATTGAGCAGTTCTTC
TRBV5-5	many	TRBJ1-2	TRBD1	CASSSQGTQYYGYTF	TGTGCCAGCAGCTCACAGGGGACCCAGTACTATGGCTACACCTTC
TRBV20-1	.	TRBJ2-7	.	CSASPGHSYEQYF	TGCAGTGCTAGCCCGGGCCATTCCTACGAGCAGTACTTC